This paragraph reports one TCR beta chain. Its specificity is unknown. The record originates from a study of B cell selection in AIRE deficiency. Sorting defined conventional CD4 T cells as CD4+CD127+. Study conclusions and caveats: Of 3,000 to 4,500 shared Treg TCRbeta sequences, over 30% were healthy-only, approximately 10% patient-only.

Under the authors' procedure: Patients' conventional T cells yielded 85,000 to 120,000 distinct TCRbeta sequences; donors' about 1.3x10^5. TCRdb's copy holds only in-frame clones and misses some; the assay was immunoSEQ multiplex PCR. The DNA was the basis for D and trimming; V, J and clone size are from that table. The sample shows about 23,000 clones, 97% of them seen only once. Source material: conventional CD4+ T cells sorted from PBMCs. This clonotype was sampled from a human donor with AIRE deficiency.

The CDR3 reads CAWSVGGGSGYTF. The CDR3 bases are TGTGCCTGGAGTGTTGGAGGCGGCTCGGGCTACACCTTC. V gene TRBV30 combines with J gene TRBJ1-2, with unresolved D. V was cut by 0 bases and J by 8 bases, with 13 bases left in between. The CDR3 loop spans 13 amino acids. Germline V CDR1 and CDR2: GTSNPN, SVGIG (reference sequence).